This TCR beta chain is drawn from a study of CXCR3-negative and CXCR3-positive naive CD8 T cells. Study outcomes and limitations: Relative to CXCR3-negative naive cells, CXCR3-positive naive cells had more hydrophobic TRB CDR3s.

TRB cDNA was prepared as libraries by UMI-labeled 5' RACE. Using the 5' RACE reads, TCRdb records one entry per CDR3 protein without DNA. The table for this sample gives roughly 130,000 distinct CDR3 sequences. Comment on this clonotype: Antigen unknown.

Triplicates of 300,000 or so cells were sorted from each CD8+ T cell subset. The CDR3 is made up of 12 amino acids. Germline V lookup: CDR1 SEHNR, CDR2 FQNEAQ (reference sequence). What was sequenced was naive CXCR3+ CD8+ T cells from blood. Subset: CD45RO-CCR7+CD27+CD95- naive CD8+ T cells expressing CXCR3 (TNR3+). The receptor comes from a human donor in good health. Some clones in this sample may be carry-over from other donors' samples. The gene calls are TRBV7-9 and TRBJ1-1; TCRdb calls TRBD1, which cannot be checked without DNA. This CDR3 is CASSLDSTEAFF.